This T cell receptor (beta chain) came from a study of monozygotic twins with inflammatory bowel disease. Germline V gene sequence: CDR1 LGHDT, CDR2 YNNKEL (reference sequence). The CDR3 runs 15 residues. Reanalyzing the 5' RACE reads, TCRdb keeps one entry per CDR3 protein, without DNA. The sample data list roughly 330,000 distinct CDR3 sequences. The rearrangement uses TRBV3-1 and TRBJ2-2; the TRBD1 assignment by TCRdb is unverifiable without DNA. The specimen sequenced was blood. The receptor comes from a human donor with ulcerative colitis or Crohn's disease, or a healthy co-twin of an affected twin (not recorded which). The CDR3 reads CASSQQGFGTGELFF.